The sequence of this T cell receptor beta chain was determined in a study of regulatory T cells in long-lasting Graves disease. This clonotype was picked up a small number of times. Noted time point: newly diagnosed GD, antithyroid drugs for less than 3 months. There was RNA extracted from PBMCs, and the TCR library was made from it. Assembly of TCR beta libraries relied on iRepertoire HTBI primers together with Arm-PCR of CDR3 regions. Via MiXCR, TCRdb re-called the multiplex PCR reads, giving one row per CDR3 protein. The sample holds 390,000 or so distinct CDR3 sequences, over 9.5% seen once. These data also featured in a second study, about T cells in Graves' hyperthyroidism and ophthalmopathy.

This clonotype was obtained from a woman between 18 and 30 years old with Graves disease. The sample consisted of peripheral blood mononuclear cells (PBMCs), taken at new diagnosis, from a patient treated with antithyroid drugs.

CDR3 amino acids: CAISESTAISNQPQHF. CDR3 bases: TGTGCCATCAGTGAGTCGACAGCTATTAGCAATCAGCCCCAGCATTTT. The genes are TRBV10-3 and TRBJ1-5; possible D gene TRBD1, 5 bases. CDR1 is ENHRY, CDR2 SYGVKD, per germline. The CDR3 spans 16 residues. The V gene lost 0 bases and the J gene lost 0 bases, with 9 bases spanning the gap.